This TCR beta chain was sequenced for a study of cytomegalovirus exposure and HLA in healthy donors. Study-level points and caveats: In vitro work confirmed that three CMV-associated chains recognize CMV antigens. HLA alleles showed associations with 16,951 TCR beta sequences in a later analysis, at a 0.05 false discovery rate. One variant, a missense change in DCLRE1C, was linked in a later analysis to TCR beta V- and J-gene trimming. TRBV6-2, TRBV6-3 and some other V segments were unresolvable in 87-base-pair reads.

Note on this clone: Its matching antigen is unknown.

Germline CDR1 reads SGHRS; CDR2 reads YFSETQ. The CDR3 has 15 amino acids. The ends were cut back, 0 bases at V and 8 bases at J, with 14 bases in the middle. PCR primers comprised 60 Vbeta and 13 Jbeta primers. Assay used: immunoSEQ multiplex PCR; TCRdb lists only in-frame clones, some missing. The sample shows about 120,000 clones, roughly 80% of them seen only once. This receptor was taken from a man between 60 and 75 years old in good health and CMV-seropositive. V and J are TRBV5-1 and TRBJ1-4; D possibly corresponds to TRBD1 (6 bases). The sample comprised PBMCs. The CDR3 coding sequence is TGCGCCAGCAGCTTGGTCGGCAGGGGCGGCGAAAAACTGTTTTTT. Its translation is CASSLVGRGGEKLFF.